The clone carrying this TCR beta chain turned up a few times. What it binds is not known. MiXCR, applied by TCRdb to the RT-PCR reads, yields one record per CDR3 protein. Of more than 150,000 distinct CDR3 sequences listed, approximately 11% are singletons. The data were taken from a study of response to subunit inactivated influenza vaccine. This CDR3 is built from 13 residues. CDR1 is SGHVS and CDR2 is FQNEAQ in the germline V gene. V dropped 1 base and J dropped 2 bases, with 4 bases sitting between them. The study, taken as a whole, reports: Few additional T cells are recruited per seasonal influenza vaccination, authors suggested.

This TCR derives from a man between 50 and 69 years old who received an inactivated influenza vaccine. The source material was CD8+ T cells sorted from PBMCs, sampled less than 30 months after vaccination. V and J are TRBV7-8 and TRBJ2-3; D is undetermined. As DNA, the CDR3 is TGTGCCAGCAGCTTAGGGACCACAGATACGCAGTATTTT. Its protein product is CASSLGTTDTQYF.